This entry lists 14 T cell receptor beta chains sequenced from one sample in a study of cytomegalovirus exposure and HLA in healthy donors (dated by TCRdb to about 2017). Receptors were amplified or captured by the immunoSEQ multiplex PCR assay. For the multiplex PCR, a mixture combining 60 forward primers for TCR Vbeta segments and 13 reverse primers for TCR Jbeta segments was used. TCRdb's version of the immuneACCESS table is confined to in-frame rearrangements and falls short of the full clone set. An unresolved V gene accounts for under half of the shortfall where checked; the remainder is of unknown origin. This sample has some 70,000 clones in its table, and roughly 80% of those were observed once. Roughly 2.6% of the sample lies in the top ten. The sample was PBMCs. These receptors came from a woman aged 45-59 years in good health and CMV-seronegative.

The chain couples TRBV5-1 to TRBJ2-2, with 12 bases that match TRBD2. CDR1 and CDR2 from the germline V gene are SGHRS and YFSETQ. The V gene end was trimmed by 0 bases and the J gene end by 6 bases; junction bases not matched to a gene: 3. The CDR3 is made up of 16 amino acids. In DNA, the CDR3 is TGCGCCAGCAGCTTGGGACTAGCGGGAGTAGCCGGGGAGCTGTTTTTT. Translated, it gives CASSLGLAGVAGELFF.

The rearrangement uses TRBV2 and TRBJ2-7; 9 bases are a match to TRBD1. The CDR3 covers 14 residues. Germline V gene lookup returns CDR1 SNHLY and CDR2 FYNNEI. Losses at the gene ends were 7 bases for V and 3 bases for J; bases not matched to a gene: 7. CDR3 protein: CASMGTGNFYEQYF. The CDR3 DNA is TGTGCCAGCATGGGGACAGGGAACTTCTACGAGCAGTACTTC.

V and J are TRBV18 and TRBJ1-3; 11 positions match TRBD1. There are 17 residues in the CDR3. With 3 bases clipped from V and 0 bases from J, the junction kept 4 bases outside the gene matches. Germline CDR1 is KGHSH and CDR2 is LQKENI. Here the CDR3 reads CASSPGTGGYSGNTIYF. The CDR3 coding sequence is TGTGCCAGCTCACCCGGGACAGGGGGATACTCTGGAAACACCATATATTTT.

This clone was observed once. This chain links TRBV5-4 with TRBJ1-2, with 7 bases lining up with TRBD1. The V segment lost 4 bases and the J segment 4 bases; nucleotides outside the gene matches: 7. Germline V gene sequence: CDR1 SGHNT, CDR2 YYREEE (reference sequence). The CDR3 is 14 amino acids. The CDR3 DNA reads as TGTGCCAGCAGCGGCGGACAGGCTGCCTATGGCTACACCTTC. This translates into CASSGGQAAYGYTF.

V usage is TRBV7-3 and J usage is TRBJ2-1; weak D call: TRBD2 (6 bases). V was clipped by 0 bases and J by 2 bases, with 8 bases between them. CDR3 length: 15 amino acids. CDR1 SGHTA and CDR2 FQGTGA come from the germline V gene. The CDR3 protein is CASSLTRDTYNEQFF. DNA for the CDR3: TGTGCCAGCAGCTTAACGCGGGATACCTACAATGAGCAGTTCTTC.

CDR3 in amino acids: CASSQDRVLDTQYF. Written as DNA, the CDR3 is TGTGCCAGCAGCCAAGACCGGGTGCTAGATACGCAGTATTTT. V usage is TRBV4-2 and J usage is TRBJ2-3; D remains unclear. Germline CDR1 is LGHNA and CDR2 is YNFKEQ. V shed 0 bases and J shed 5 bases, with 9 bases lying between them. The CDR3 length is 14 residues.

The chain uses TRBV25-1 and TRBJ2-2, with 9 bases matching TRBD2. Germline lookup yields CDR1 MGHDK and CDR2 SYGVNS. The ends lost 10 bases at V and 5 bases at J; junction bases unmatched: 8. The CDR3 has 14 amino acids. The CDR3 loop is CATQGGGVTGELFF. CDR3 coding DNA: TGTGCCACCCAGGGCGGGGGGGTAACCGGGGAGCTGTTTTTT. The full variable domain, with the rest looked up from reference TRBV25-1 and TRBJ2-2, is EADIYQTPRYLVIGTGKKITLECSQTMGHDKMYWYQQDPGMELHLIHYSYGVNSTEKGDLSSESTVSRIRTEHFPLTLESARPSHTSQYLCATQGGGVTGELFFGEGSRLTVL.

This clone was observed a few times. The J gene is TRBJ2-5, the V gene TRBV27; 13 bases map to TRBD2. The assigned J gene may be wrong: the sequence end matches TRBJ2-7 better. Germline CDR1 reads MNHEY; CDR2 reads SMNVEV (reference sequence). CDR3 length: 14 residues. DNA of the CDR3: TGTGCCAGCAGTTCCGGGACTAGCGGGAACGAGCAGTACTTC. Encoded protein: CASSSGTSGNEQYF.

The chain employs TRBV21-1 and TRBJ1-1; the DNA was not used to check the table's D call, TRBD1. TRBV21-1 is a pseudogene locus. The CDR3 consists of 17 residues. The CDR3, as DNA: TGTGCCAGCAGCAAAGTTGTGACTCCTAGGGGGAACACTGAAGCTTTCTTT. Translation gives CASSKVVTPRGNTEAFF.

The chain is built from TRBV5-1 and TRBJ2-7, with TRBD2 identical over 13 bases. The CDR3 is made up of 17 amino acids. Per the germline V gene, CDR1 is SGHRS and CDR2 is YFSETQ. V lost 0 bases to trimming and J lost 4 bases; unmatched junction nucleotides: 7. The CDR3 protein is CASSLAGGLAGEYEQYV. In DNA, the CDR3 is TGCGCCAGCAGCTTGGCCGGCGGACTAGCGGGGGAGTACGAGCAGTACGTC.

The sample holds a few counts of this clone. V usage is TRBV5-6 and J usage is TRBJ2-1; no definite D call. V lost 2 bases to trimming and J lost 1 base, with 13 bases between them. CDR1 is SGHDT and CDR2 is YYEEEE in the germline V gene. This CDR3 contains 16 residues. CDR3 nucleotide sequence: TGTGCCAGCAGCTTTAGATCACCCTCTTCCTACAATGAGCAGTTCTTC. Encoded protein: CASSFRSPSSYNEQFF.

Only a few counts were recorded for this clone. The CDR3 here is CASSPSSGSYEQYF. The CDR3 DNA sequence: TGTGCCAGCAGCCCCTCTAGCGGTTCCTACGAGCAGTACTTC. V is TRBV5-4 and J is TRBJ2-7; 7 bases map to TRBD2. V lost 4 bases and J lost 1; bases outside the gene matches: 5. Germline CDR1 is SGHNT and CDR2 is YYREEE (reference sequence). The CDR3 spans 14 residues.

This clone was detected only a few times. The chain employs TRBV9 and TRBJ1-6; D is possibly TRBD1 (6 bases). V lost 0 bases, J lost 8 bases, and 9 bases lay in between. Germline V gives CDR1 SGDLS, CDR2 YYNGEE. This CDR3 contains 14 residues. The CDR3 spells CASSVGTVHSPLHF. The DNA of the CDR3 is TGTGCCAGCAGCGTAGGGACAGTCCATTCACCCCTCCACTTT. The full variable domain, completed using reference TRBV9 and TRBJ1-6, is DSGVTQTPKHLITATGQRVTLRCSPRSGDLSVYWYQQSLDQGLQFLIQYYNGEERAKGNILERFSAQQFPDLHSELNLSSLELGDSALYFCASSVGTVHSPLHFGNGTRLTVT.

The chain combines TRBV29-1 with TRBJ2-3, with D possibly being TRBD1 (6 bases). Germline CDR1 and CDR2: SQVTM and ANQGSEA. The CDR3 loop spans 15 amino acids. Trimming cost V 8 bases and J 1 base, with 19 bases left between them. The CDR3, as DNA: TGCAGCCCAATGGCCGAGGGGGACGGCACAGATACGCAGTATTTT. Translating gives CSPMAEGDGTDTQYF.